One sample yielded the 17 T cell receptor beta chains listed below, sequenced in a study of Graves' ophthalmopathy and Graves' hyperthyroidism. Amplified material comprised TCR beta CDR3 regions derived from RNA transcripts. After a first-round RT-PCR with HTBI primers, a second-round multiplex PCR was run. TCRdb processed the multiplex PCR reads anew with MiXCR; each CDR3 protein has one entry. Of 400,000 or so distinct CDR3 sequences listed, just over 15% were seen once; the top ten hold about 7%. The sequencing input was peripheral blood. The origin of the receptors is a young woman with stable Graves' hyperthyroidism.

The rearrangement links TRBV6-5 to TRBJ1-2; 12 positions match TRBD1. The CDR3 is 15 residues long. Per the germline V gene, CDR1 is MNHEY and CDR2 is SVGAGI. Trimming cost V 5 bases and J 6 bases; bases outside gene matches: 7. The CDR3 DNA is TGTGCCAGCAGTAACACCGGGACAGGGGGCGATGGCTACACCTTC. This codes for CASSNTGTGGDGYTF.

This clonotype was detected ten times or more. This chain connects TRBV4-2 to TRBJ1-1, with D possibly TRBD1 on 5 matching bases. Between the trimmed V and J ends, which lost 6 bases and 3 bases, there was a span of 14 bases. The CDR3 has 14 residues. Per the germline V gene, CDR1 is LGHNA and CDR2 is YNFKEQ. CDR3 nucleotide sequence: TGTGCCAGCAGGGGACCGGGTCTGGACACTGAAGCTTTCTTT. This gives the protein CASRGPGLDTEAFF.

In its sample, this clonotype was seen many times. The CDR3 loop is CASSLAIRDRVNTEAFF. The DNA for the CDR3 is TGTGCCAGCAGTTTAGCGATCCGGGACAGGGTGAACACTGAAGCTTTCTTT. This chain joins TRBV28 and TRBJ1-1; TRBD1 agrees at 9 bases. V shed 2 bases, J shed 0 bases, and the junction held 7 bases outside the gene matches. This CDR3 contains 17 residues. Germline V gene lookup returns CDR1 MDHEN and CDR2 SYDVKM.

This clonotype was recorded at least ten times. V usage is TRBV12-5 and J usage is TRBJ1-1; unclear D gene. The germline V and J ends were trimmed by 7 bases and 4 bases, with 7 bases remaining between them. The CDR3 consists of 11 residues. Germline V gene data show CDR1 as LGHNT and CDR2 as FRNRAP. This CDR3 reads CASVGFTEAFF. The CDR3 DNA is TGTGCTAGTGTTGGGTTCACTGAAGCTTTCTTT.

For this clonotype: A much larger clone lies a single base off, so this may be a read error. The chain recombines TRBV19 with TRBJ1-5; D is perhaps TRBD1 (5 bases). The CDR3 contains 16 residues. Germline values: CDR1 LNHDA, CDR2 SQIVND (reference sequence). The CDR3 DNA sequence: TGTGCCAGTAGTATCTGGGCAGGGACGGGCAATAAGCCCCAGCATTTT. Translated: CASSIWAGTGNKPQHF.

In this sample, this clonotype turned up many times. The V and J genes are TRBV7-9 and TRBJ1-5; maybe TRBD1 (6 bases). The CDR3 covers 14 residues. The germline CDR1 and CDR2 sequences are SEHNR and FQNEAQ (reference sequence). V was trimmed by 5 bases and J by 10 bases, leaving 18 bases between them. The CDR3 is CASSPEGTWAPQHF. The CDR3 DNA sequence: TGTGCCAGCAGCCCAGAAGGGACATGGGCACCCCAGCATTTT.

The V gene is TRBV10-3, the J gene TRBJ1-1; D perhaps matches TRBD1 (5 bases). V lost 6 bases and J lost 0, with 11 bases in between. This CDR3 is 14 amino acids long. CDR1 ENHRY and CDR2 SYGVKD come from the germline V gene. The chain's CDR3 is CAIRRQYMNTEAFF. The CDR3 nucleotides are TGTGCCATCAGACGACAGTATATGAACACTGAAGCTTTCTTT.

This clonotype was observed a few times. With a much larger clone just one base away, this may be a read error. This sequence joins TRBV13 and TRBJ1-3; no reliable D call. The V end was cut by 2 bases, the J end by 2 bases, with 4 bases between. The length of the CDR3 is 13 residues. Germline V lookup: CDR1 PRHDT, CDR2 FYEKMQ (reference sequence). The CDR3 nucleotides read TGTGCCAGCAGCTTAAACACTGGAAACACCATATATTTT. The encoded protein is CASSLNTGNTIYF.

This clonotype was found many times. The genes are TRBV6-2 or TRBV6-3 and TRBJ2-5, with D possibly being TRBD2 (9 bases). Germline loops: CDR1 MNHEY, CDR2 SVGEGT. V lost 2 bases and J lost 3, with 22 bases in between. The CDR3 extends over 18 amino acids. The CDR3 region has the DNA TGTGCCAGCAGTTACCGAAGCGGGAGGCAGGGGGCAAAAGAGACCCAGTACTTC. It translates to CASSYRSGRQGAKETQYF.

This clonotype was observed at least ten times. The V and J genes are TRBV4-1 and TRBJ2-5; 10 bases align to TRBD2. This CDR3 is built from 16 residues. Trimming took 3 bases from V and 4 from J; bases not matched to a gene: 8. The V gene's germline CDR1 is MGHRA and CDR2 YSYEKL. CDR3 region: CASSHERGGLGETQYF. DNA of the CDR3: TGCGCCAGCAGCCATGAGCGGGGGGGCCTCGGAGAGACCCAGTACTTC.

The chain joins TRBV7-2 to TRBJ2-5; D remains ambiguous. V lost 3 bases and J lost 0, with 8 bases in between. Germline CDR1 is SGHTA and CDR2 is FQGNSA. The CDR3 runs to 14 residues. The CDR3 here is CASSFIRDQETQYF. CDR3 bases: TGTGCCAGCAGCTTTATCCGGGACCAAGAGACCCAGTACTTC.

This clonotype was seen many times. The chain joins TRBV27 to TRBJ1-1, with TRBD1 as a possible D gene (6 bases). The germline V gene has CDR1 MNHEY and CDR2 SMNVEV (reference sequence). Trimming took 1 base from V and 0 from J, leaving 9 bases between them. This CDR3 contains 15 residues. CDR3 sequence (DNA): TGTGCCAGCAGTTTATTCGGACAGATGAACACTGAAGCTTTCTTT. Translated, it gives CASSLFGQMNTEAFF.

This clonotype appeared many times. This chain uses TRBV7-2 with TRBJ2-5; the match to TRBD1 covers 12 bases. The germline V gene encodes CDR1 SGHTA and CDR2 FQGNSA. Trimming cost V 5 bases and J 4 bases; bases outside gene matches: 8. The CDR3 has 16 amino acids. The CDR3 sequence is CASSQGQGAVSETQYF. The CDR3 DNA follows: TGTGCCAGCAGCCAGGGACAGGGGGCAGTTTCAGAGACCCAGTACTTC.

This clonotype was observed at least ten times. The chain uses TRBV4-2 and TRBJ2-5; D unresolved. The V end was cut by 8 bases, the J end by 2 bases, with 12 bases between. Per the germline V gene, CDR1 is LGHNA and CDR2 is YNFKEQ. The length of the CDR3 is 13 residues. CDR3 coding DNA: TGTGCCAGCGGCCTGCTCGGACAAGAGACCCAGTACTTC. Amino acid sequence: CASGLLGQETQYF.

This clonotype has a handful of counts. The junction differs from germline at one of its ends, possibly a read error. V usage is TRBV15 and J usage is TRBJ2-5; 13 nucleotides agree with TRBD2. This CDR3 region has 13 residues. The V gene's germline CDR1 is LNHNV and CDR2 YYDKDF (reference sequence). In DNA form, the CDR3 reads TGTGCCACCAGCGGACTAGCGGGGGAGACGGAGGACTTC. This codes for CATSGLAGETEDF.

This clonotype appeared many times. The chain recombines TRBV29-1 with TRBJ2-5, with 7 positions matching TRBD1. From germline, CDR1 is SQVTM and CDR2 ANQGSEA. The V gene end was trimmed by 8 bases and the J gene end by 5 bases; junction bases not matched to a gene: 14. The CDR3 is made up of 14 amino acids. As DNA, the CDR3 is TGCAGCTCCGACAGGGATAGTTGGGGGGAGACCCAGTACTTC. This translates into CSSDRDSWGETQYF. The full variable domain, its missing parts supplied by reference TRBV29-1 and TRBJ2-5, is SAVISQKPSRDICQRGTSLTIQCQVDSQVTMMFWYRQQPGQSLTLIATANQGSEATYESGFVIDKFPISRPNLTFSTLTVSNMSPEDSSIYLCSSDRDSWGETQYFGPGTRLLVL.

The V and J genes are TRBV6-1 and TRBJ1-5; D call uncertain. Germline CDR1 and CDR2: MNHNS and SASEGT. V dropped 6 bases and J dropped 0 bases, with 9 bases sitting between them. This CDR3 is built from 14 residues. The CDR3 DNA sequence: TGTGCCAGCAGCCCGGCGTATAGCAATCAGCCCCAGCATTTT. It encodes CASSPAYSNQPQHF.